This TCR beta chain was sequenced in a study of vaccination and CD4 T cells after COVID-19. Study as a whole: Two of the convalescents were Hispanic, and convalescents were six males and four females. The stimulating agents, overlapping spike peptides, came from SARS-CoV-2, HCoV-NL63, HCoV-OC43 and HCoV-229E.

Concerning this clonotype itself: Its cognate antigen is unknown.

The assay that was used to sequence DNA from cultured CD4+ T cells was the Oncomine TCR Beta short-read assay. Genomic DNA was extracted from cultured CD4+ T cells. TCRdb re-called the PCR reads through MiXCR, storing one row per CDR3 protein. The table shows about 20,000 distinct CDR3 sequences, with approximately 32% occurring only once. The sample's treatment: approximately nine-day PBMC culture with coronavirus spike peptide pools or control peptides (ViraFEST assay). Expansion of antigen-specific T cells with peptide pools by ViraFEST preceded sequencing of TCRs. Germline V gene lookup returns CDR1 MDHEN and CDR2 SYDVKM. V lost 5 bases, J lost 1 base, and 11 bases lay in between. The CDR3 length is 15 residues.

The V and J genes are TRBV28 and TRBJ1-4, with D unresolved. The origin of this receptor is a human donor with COVID-19. The source material was cultured CD4+ T cells from blood. CDR3 loop: CASSKNTVTNEKLFF. The CDR3 coding sequence is TGTGCCAGCAGTAAAAATACGGTAACTAATGAAAAACTGTTTTTT.